This T cell receptor beta chain was recorded in a study of shared clonotypes between healthy human individuals. This CDR3 spans 14 amino acids. Losses at the gene ends were 1 base for V and 4 bases for J; bases not matched to a gene: 4. The germline gives CDR1 SGHTA, CDR2 FQGNSA. TCRdb's table, derived via immunoSEQ multiplex PCR, lists solely in-frame clones and lacks some. The sample lists some 660,000 clones; about three quarters were seen once. This TCR came from a woman aged 25-40 years in good health. The chain couples TRBV7-2 to TRBJ2-7, with 7 bases aligning to TRBD1. Material: memory CD4+ T cells sorted from blood. Subset reported: CD45RA-negative fraction. CDR3 region: CASSLGRGSYEQYF. CDR3 coding DNA: TGTGCCAGCAGCTTAGGCAGGGGGAGTTACGAGCAGTACTTC.